A single TCR beta chain is shown here with its context. Its antigen is not known. The entry originates in a study of T cells in localized non-small cell lung cancer. Findings and limits, study-wide: Longer overall survival associated with higher blood T cell density; shorter survival with higher adjacent-lung clonality. Among the tissues sampled, uninvolved adjacent lung had the highest T cell clonality, above tumor. A median approximately 57 of the top 100 tumor clones appeared in adjacent lung. The study sequenced only one region of the tumor. As a result, intratumor heterogeneity could not be excluded and remains possible.

Produced via immunoSEQ multiplex PCR; TCRdb's table is partial and in-frame only. The data hold 2,500 to 3,000 clones, with approximately 22% observed a single time. The starting material was lung tumor tissue, obtained before any cancer treatment. The receptor comes from a woman aged 40-69 years with stage I lung adenocarcinoma.

The CDR3 is CAISESTSGADTQYF. The DNA for the CDR3 is TGTGCCATCAGTGAGTCGACTAGCGGGGCAGATACGCAGTATTTT. The chain uses TRBV10-3 and TRBJ2-3; 11 bases agree with TRBD2. This CDR3 region has 15 residues. Germline V gene data show CDR1 as ENHRY and CDR2 as SYGVKD. J gave up 4 bases and V 0 bases, and 0 bases lay outside the gene matches.